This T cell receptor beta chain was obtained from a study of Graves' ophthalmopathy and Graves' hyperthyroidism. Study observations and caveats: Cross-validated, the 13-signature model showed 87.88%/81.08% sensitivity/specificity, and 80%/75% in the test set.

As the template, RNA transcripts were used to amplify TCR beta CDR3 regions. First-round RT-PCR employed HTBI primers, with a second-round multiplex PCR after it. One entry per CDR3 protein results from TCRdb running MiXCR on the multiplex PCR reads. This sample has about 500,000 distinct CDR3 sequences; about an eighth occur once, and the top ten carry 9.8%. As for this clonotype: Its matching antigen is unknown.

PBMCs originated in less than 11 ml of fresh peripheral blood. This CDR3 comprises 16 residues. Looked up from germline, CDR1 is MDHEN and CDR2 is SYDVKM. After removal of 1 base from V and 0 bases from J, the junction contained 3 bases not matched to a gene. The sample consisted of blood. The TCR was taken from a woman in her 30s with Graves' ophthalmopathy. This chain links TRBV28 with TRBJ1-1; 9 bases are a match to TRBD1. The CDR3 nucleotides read TGTGCCAGCAGTTTATCCCGGACAGGGGTGAACACTGAAGCTTTCTTT. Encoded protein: CASSLSRTGVNTEAFF.